This paragraph covers one TCR beta chain sequence. The target antigen is unknown. This sample was included in a study of monozygotic twins with cystic fibrosis. General study points: Unrelated CF individuals shared fewer identical clonotypes than monozygotic CF twins. V usage most resembled the co-twin in 13 of 16 pairs. Low clonality (median around 0.0094) suggested a mostly naive repertoire.

CDR3 length equals 17 residues. Looked up from germline, CDR1 is SGDLS and CDR2 is YYNGEE. V lost 3 bases and J 1 base, leaving 14 bases between the germline ends. The table came from immunoSEQ multiplex PCR; TCRdb's copy has only in-frame clones and leaves some out. The repertoire holds about 36,000 clones, with 84% as singletons. Sample: blood. This receptor was taken from a girl aged 2 to 10 with cystic fibrosis. V and J are TRBV9 and TRBJ2-6; TRBD1 is a possible D gene (6 bases). This chain's CDR3 is CASSGGRTGSGANVLTF. The DNA of the CDR3 is TGTGCCAGCAGCGGCGGACGTACAGGGTCTGGGGCCAACGTCCTGACTTTC.